Sequencing of this T cell receptor beta chain was carried out in a study of cytomegalovirus exposure and HLA in healthy donors. At the level of the study: The platform used for the 110 or so validation repertoires matched that of the approximately 620 first-cohort repertoires, a later analysis reported. Study-level results: One later analysis, an examination of the roughly 110 validation repertoires, found that first-cohort TCR clusters tended to co-occur in them.

This CDR3 has 12 amino acids. Germline CDR1 is LNHDA and CDR2 is SQIVND (reference sequence). V gave up 9 bases and J gave up 6 bases, with 14 bases separating them. Comment on this clone: Its antigen is as yet unknown.

This table comes from immunoSEQ multiplex PCR, and its TCRdb copy is limited to in-frame clones, with some not included. The table shows 100,000 to 120,000 clones, with approximately 96% occurring only once. These donors were members of the approximately 110-subject validation cohort, a group separate from the roughly 670-subject first cohort. The origin of this receptor is a woman under 30 in good health and CMV-seronegative. The chain couples TRBV19 to TRBJ1-2; D remains unclear. The sample comprised PBMCs. Here the CDR3 reads CASIGLGHGYTF. CDR3 nucleotide sequence: TGTGCCAGCATAGGACTTGGCCATGGCTACACCTTC. Variable domain in full (rest from reference TRBV19 and TRBJ1-2): DGGITQSPKYLFRKEGQNVTLSCEQNLNHDAMYWYRQDPGQGLRLIYYSQIVNDFQKGDIAEGYSVSREKKESFPLTVTSAQKNPTAFYLCASIGLGHGYTFGSGTRLTVV.